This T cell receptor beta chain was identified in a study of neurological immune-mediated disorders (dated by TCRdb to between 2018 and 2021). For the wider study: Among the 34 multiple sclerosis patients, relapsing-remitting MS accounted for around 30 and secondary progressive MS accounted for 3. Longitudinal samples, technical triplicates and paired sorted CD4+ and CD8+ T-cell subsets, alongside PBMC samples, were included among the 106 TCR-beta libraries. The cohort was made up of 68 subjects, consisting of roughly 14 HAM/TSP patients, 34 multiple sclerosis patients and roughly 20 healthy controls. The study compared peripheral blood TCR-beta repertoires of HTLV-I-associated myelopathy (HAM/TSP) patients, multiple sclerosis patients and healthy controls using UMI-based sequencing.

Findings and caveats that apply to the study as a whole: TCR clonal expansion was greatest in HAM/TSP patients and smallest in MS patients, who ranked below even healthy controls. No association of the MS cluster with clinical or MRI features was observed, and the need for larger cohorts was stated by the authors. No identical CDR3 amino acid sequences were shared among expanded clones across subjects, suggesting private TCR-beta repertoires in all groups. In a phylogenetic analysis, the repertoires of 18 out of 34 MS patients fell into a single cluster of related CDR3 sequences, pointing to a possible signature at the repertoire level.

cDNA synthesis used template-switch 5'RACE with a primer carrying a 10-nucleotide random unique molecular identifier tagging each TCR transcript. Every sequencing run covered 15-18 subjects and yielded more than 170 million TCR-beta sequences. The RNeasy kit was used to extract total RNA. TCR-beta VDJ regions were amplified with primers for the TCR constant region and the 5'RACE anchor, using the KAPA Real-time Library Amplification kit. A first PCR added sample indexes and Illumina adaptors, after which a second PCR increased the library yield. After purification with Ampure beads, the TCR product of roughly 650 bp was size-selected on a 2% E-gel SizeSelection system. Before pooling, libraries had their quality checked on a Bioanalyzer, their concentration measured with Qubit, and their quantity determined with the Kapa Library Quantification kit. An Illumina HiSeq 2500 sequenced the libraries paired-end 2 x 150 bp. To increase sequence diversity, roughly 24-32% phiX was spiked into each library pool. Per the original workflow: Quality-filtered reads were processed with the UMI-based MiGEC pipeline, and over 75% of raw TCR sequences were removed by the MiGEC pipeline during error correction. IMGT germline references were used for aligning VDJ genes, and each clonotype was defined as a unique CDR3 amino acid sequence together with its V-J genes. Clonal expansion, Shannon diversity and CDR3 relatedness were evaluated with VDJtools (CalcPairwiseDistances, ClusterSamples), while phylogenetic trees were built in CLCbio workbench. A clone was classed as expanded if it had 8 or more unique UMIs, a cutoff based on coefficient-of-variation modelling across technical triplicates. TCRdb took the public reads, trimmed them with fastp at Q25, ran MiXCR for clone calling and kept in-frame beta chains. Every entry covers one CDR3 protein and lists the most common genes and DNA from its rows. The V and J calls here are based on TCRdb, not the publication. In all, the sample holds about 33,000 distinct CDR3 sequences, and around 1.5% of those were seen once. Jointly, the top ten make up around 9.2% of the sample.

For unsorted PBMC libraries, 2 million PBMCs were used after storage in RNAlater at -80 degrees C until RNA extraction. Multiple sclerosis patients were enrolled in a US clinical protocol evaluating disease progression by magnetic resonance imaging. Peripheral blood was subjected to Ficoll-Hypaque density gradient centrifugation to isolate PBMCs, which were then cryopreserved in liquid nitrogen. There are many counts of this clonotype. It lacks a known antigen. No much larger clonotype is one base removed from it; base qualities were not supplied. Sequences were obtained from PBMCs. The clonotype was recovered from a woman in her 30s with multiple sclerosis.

The DNA reads TGTGCCAGTAAGACAGGCCAACCCCACAATGAGCAGTTCTTC. Its protein reads: CASKTGQPHNEQFF. The chain employs TRBV7-2 and TRBJ2-1; perhaps TRBD1 is the D gene, with 6 bases matching. From the cysteine through the phenylalanine, the CDR3 covers 14 amino acids. Only the CDR3 portion is preserved as DNA: 42 bases, with reading frame beginning at the first base. V and J lose 9 bases and 5 bases, and a span of 17 bases separates them. CDR1 and CDR2 (SGHTA, FQGNSA) derive from the germline V gene.